The 6 T cell receptor beta chains presented below share a single source sample, sequenced in a study of immune cell composition in non-small cell lung cancer. Repertoires were generated with immunoSEQ multiplex PCR, while TCRdb's copy carries only in-frame clones and drops some. The sample lists 2,000 to 2,500 clones; approximately 74% were seen once. Normal lung was sampled as far from the tumour as possible, at least 3 cm. Specimen: non-adjacent lung tissue. The origin of the receptors is a human donor with non-small cell lung cancer.

The CDR3 bases are TGTGCCATCAGTGGCCCAGATAGGGGCAGCTCCTACGAGCAGTACTTC. This encodes CAISGPDRGSSYEQYF. The V gene is TRBV10-3, the J gene TRBJ2-7; D possibly corresponds to TRBD1 (5 bases). The V end lost 4 bases, the J end lost 0 bases, and 16 bases lay between the germline ends. CDR3 length equals 16 residues. Germline CDR1 reads ENHRY; CDR2 reads SYGVKD.

The V gene is TRBV5-1, the J gene TRBJ1-2; D is uncertain. The CDR3 is 14 residues long. V lost 3 bases, J lost 8 bases, and 17 bases lay in between. The germline CDR1 and CDR2 sequences are SGHRS and YFSETQ. CDR3 residues: CASSSSWEDEGYTF. CDR3 DNA sequence: TGCGCCAGCAGCTCCTCTTGGGAGGACGAAGGCTACACCTTC.

The genes are TRBV6-1 and TRBJ2-2, with D tentatively TRBD2 (6 bases). The CDR3 loop spans 17 amino acids. V lost 1 base, J lost 3 bases, and 15 bases lay in between. CDR1 and CDR2 from the germline V gene are MNHNS and SASEGT. In DNA form, the CDR3 reads TGTGCCAGCAGTGAAGTCGATCTACTAGCTGACACCGGGGAGCTGTTTTTT. This gives the protein CASSEVDLLADTGELFF.

This clone was picked up one time. The J gene is TRBJ2-5, the V gene TRBV6-5, with 14 bases lining up with TRBD2. Germline-derived CDR1 and CDR2 are MNHEY and SVGAGI. The CDR3 runs to 15 residues. The V and J ends lost 7 bases and 4 bases, in that order; junction bases with no gene match: 5. The CDR3 DNA reads as TGTGCCAGCACCAGACTAGCGGGGGGGTCAGAGACCCAGTACTTC. Residues: CASTRLAGGSETQYF.

The J gene is TRBJ1-2, the V gene TRBV28, with D possibly being TRBD1 (6 bases). V was pared by 9 bases and J by 5 bases, with 13 bases between. Germline-derived CDR1 and CDR2 are MDHEN and SYDVKM. The CDR3 contains 12 residues. The CDR3 sequence: CASREGEYGYTF. The CDR3 DNA follows: TGTGCCAGTAGGGAGGGGGAATATGGCTACACCTTC.

V gene TRBV9 combines with J gene TRBJ2-2; 10 bases match TRBD2. The germline gives CDR1 SGDLS, CDR2 YYNGEE. The CDR3 sequence is 15 residues long. Trimming cost V 3 bases and J 4 bases; bases outside gene matches: 3. CDR3: CASSGTSGGTGELFF. The CDR3 DNA is TGTGCCAGCAGCGGGACTAGCGGAGGCACCGGGGAGCTGTTTTTT.